This TCR beta chain was found in a study of cytomegalovirus exposure and HLA in healthy donors (dated by TCRdb to about 2017). About the full investigation: An earlier analysis of more than 550 of the donors reported 250 to 300 Gb of sequence data and 90 million to 120 million unique TCR beta sequences obtained from roughly 170 million T cells. About five DR-DQ haplotypes were treated as single units for association and clustering because of strong linkage in the cohort. Rather than using new phenotypic data, the later analysis identified candidate immune exposures from TCR beta sequences and from how often those sequences occurred across donors. The study used immunosequencing to profile the T cell repertoires of hundreds of subjects and linked those repertoires to cytomegalovirus serostatus. Class I and class II HLA loci were covered by the typing at four-digit resolution. The study combined high-throughput TCR immunosequencing, statistical association of individual TCRs with disease status, and machine learning to predict cytomegalovirus infection status. About 310 gigabases of sequencing data and tens of millions of unique TCR sequences were included in an early release covering roughly 600 HLA-typed donors. The study aimed to test whether cataloging public T cell receptors could reveal signatures of past pathogen exposure. A separate validation cohort of roughly 130 different subjects was used in addition to the 666-subject first cohort. Among some 410 genotyped donors of the cohort, an average of approximately 250,000 unique TCR beta nucleotide sequences were sequenced per donor, roughly 20% of them non-productive. Typing coverage varied by locus: 629-630 donors for A, B, C, DRB1 and DQB1; approximately 500 for DQA1; about 590 for DPA1; fewer than 480 for DPB1. The genetic ancestry cluster associated with self-reported Caucasian donors included 70% to 85% of the approximately 410 genotyped donors. Alongside the repertoire data, information on donor age, sex, ethnicity and CMV serostatus was compiled. Every repertoire in the discovery cohort had been generated on one and the same sequencing platform. To study patterns of TCR occurrence, a later analysis re-analyzed previously published TCR beta repertoires from 550 to 800 donors and added high-resolution HLA genotyping. A later genetic analysis took genome-wide SNP genotypes for about 65% of the roughly 670 donors and used that subset as a discovery cohort. In an earlier analysis of about 590 of the donors, high-throughput TCR beta sequencing was used to judge whether each TCR beta V gene segment behaved as functional or pseudogenic. Study-level results and caveats: Several of the top co-occurrence clusters appeared to be linked to parvovirus B19, influenza, CMV and Epstein-Barr virus, according to a later analysis. In an earlier analysis of around 600 of the donors, most TCR beta V segments were observed in productive rearrangements about 87% or about 30% of the time, broadly matching IMGT annotations. At a false discovery rate of 0.05, a later analysis linked about 16,000 TCR beta sequences to specific HLA alleles. Compared with equally common non-associated chains, HLA-associated TCR beta chains in a later analysis were more clonally expanded and had lower generation probabilities. The only immune exposure information available for the cohort was CMV serostatus. This cohort had only TCR beta chains sequenced, and the lack of alpha or paired-chain data limited which features could be detected. In vitro tests confirmed that three of the cytomegalovirus-associated TCR beta chains recognize cytomegalovirus antigens. When HLA alleles, especially DR and DQ, strongly co-occurred, TCR associations were difficult to assign to individual alleles. A further reported finding was that TCR beta sequences accurately predicted the HLA-A and HLA-B alleles for most subjects in the first cohort. It was suggested by the authors that the approach could potentially be generalized to other disease states and immunological phenotypes. The classifier was reported to diagnose cytomegalovirus status with high specificity and sensitivity in both the original cohort and the validation cohort. A later analysis found that TCR association rates varied across HLA loci, with DRB1 alleles showing the most associated TCRs and HLA-C alleles the fewest. A later analysis found that most CMV-associated TCR beta chains appeared HLA-restricted, with HLA associations seemingly driven largely by CMV exposure. In a later genetic analysis, fewer N-insertions in productive TCRs were reported among donors in an Asian-associated ancestry cluster than the approximately 670-donor mean. V-gene and J-gene trimming of TCR beta chains was associated with a missense DCLRE1C variant in a later genetic analysis, and the association was replicated in an independent cohort. Most TCR sequences were seen in very few donors, while some public TCRs were found in many individuals. HLA typing was unavailable for some donors at each locus, so association tests used only the typed subset. Because counts were too low, approximately 18 rarely observed V segments, including chromosome 9 orphons, were excluded from the earlier analysis of about 500 of the donors. Roughly uniform sequencing depth across donors was assumed in presence/absence analyses, although this assumption may not hold. The study gave a list of roughly 150 TCR beta chains associated with cytomegalovirus. Correlated functional status among segregating V segments might be attributable to linkage disequilibrium, but an unknown experimental factor could not be ruled out. A group of highly shared sequence variants was considered likely to be a technical artifact of the sequencing pipeline.

The library was obtained by the immunoSEQ multiplex PCR assay. The multiplex PCR relied on a mix of 60 forward primers for TCR Vbeta segments and 13 reverse primers for TCR Jbeta segments. A multiplex PCR assay on genomic DNA amplified the CDR3 region of rearranged TCR beta genes. The Illumina HiSeq System was used to sequence the amplified TCR beta libraries as 87-base-pair reads. In the paper's pipeline: A later analysis tallied tens of millions of unique TCR beta chains across the roughly 610 repertoires, and approximately 11 million of those chains were shared by two or more donors. A nearest-neighbor algorithm error-corrected the raw reads and collapsed the reads into unique sequences, merging closely related sequences to remove PCR and sequencing errors. V, D and J gene segments were assigned by aligning CDR3 sequences to IMGT reference sequences. Each retained sequence needed at least a six-nucleotide match to both a V gene segment and a J gene segment. Rearrangements were classified as productive when the CDR3 lacked stop codons and remained in frame with V and J, and all other rearrangements were classified as non-productive. CDR3 was defined by IMGT convention, running from the second conserved V-encoded cysteine to the conserved J-encoded phenylalanine. The earlier analysis of some 600 of the donors excluded sequences that lacked an unambiguous match to a single V gene segment. An earlier analysis of some 500 of the donors classified V segments as functional when productive rearrangements were above 56.7% and as segregating when the standard deviation between donors was above 5%. A statistical classification framework was built to diagnose cytomegalovirus status from the catalog of TCR beta chain sequences. In a later analysis, TCR nucleotide sequences were compared against IMGT/GENE-DB human TR gene sequences so that V and J genes could be assigned. A later analysis assigned CDR3 sequences and most-parsimonious VDJ recombination scenarios with the TCRdist pipeline. In a later analysis, each TCR beta chain was defined by its CDR3 amino acid sequence together with its V-gene family, and reads without a unique V-gene family were excluded. A later analysis removed 592 highly shared, low-generation-probability nucleotide sequences to deal with suspected cross-contamination and a sequencing artifact. In a later analysis, a clonal expansion index for each public chain was calculated from normalized within-repertoire ranks of inferred template counts. In a later analysis, generation probabilities were computed using a VDJ recombination model fitted to out-of-frame rearrangements, and the results were checked against IGoR. In a later analysis, TCR-TCR, TCR-HLA and TCR-CMV co-occurrence was scored with hypergeometric tests, and a repertoire-size bias correction was applied to TCR pairs. In a later analysis, false discovery rates were estimated by permuting HLA or CMV assignments 20 times. In a later analysis, co-occurring TCRs were grouped using DBSCAN, and TCRdist sequence similarity was added for clustering within HLA-allele-positive subsets. Co-occurrence clustering excluded repertoires with fewer than 30,000 or more than 120,000 public chains, plus five with anomalous nucleotide sharing. Sourced from immuneACCESS, this table was stored by TCRdb with only in-frame sequences that have V and J called. A share of the clones is absent; for the studies checked, an unresolved V gene accounts for under half, and the remainder has no known explanation. Clone size and the V and J calls come from that table; the DNA yielded D and trimming. The sample contains under 200,000 clones, about 59% of them found a single time. The biggest ten clones account for 2.5% to 3% of the sample.

The cohort consisted of fewer than 700 healthy bone marrow donors. At the time of sampling, every cohort member was nominally healthy, though immune exposures that went unrecorded were likely present. The donor tested CMV seronegative and was one of the 352 seronegative cohort members. Each donor provided a peripheral blood sample, and peripheral blood mononuclear cells were used for TCR beta sequencing. Genomic DNA extraction from the blood cell samples was performed with the Qiagen DNeasy Blood Extraction Kit. This clone was counted between two and nine times. The antigen this receptor binds is unknown. One base away there is no much larger clone; base qualities are not given. The origin of this receptor is a man aged 40-49 years in good health and CMV-seronegative. The specimen sequenced was PBMCs.

The CDR3 is CASSNGQPHYEQYF. The nucleotides are TGTGCCAGCAGCAATGGACAGCCCCACTACGAGCAGTACTTC. In this chain, TRBV21-1 is recombined with TRBJ2-7; TRBD1 was called by the table and not checked on the DNA. TRBV21-1 is classified as a pseudogene. The CDR3 sequence holds 14 residues, the cysteine and phenylalanine included. Solely the CDR3 DNA is kept, with 42 bases framed from the first base.